These 24 T cell receptor beta chains came from one sample sequenced in a study of blood T cells in healthy people across ages. A second about 6 to 11 cycle PCR used barcoded and J-beta primers. TCRdb processed the 5' RACE reads anew with MiXCR; each CDR3 protein has one entry. The sample has hundreds of thousands of distinct CDR3 sequences, about 62% seen once. The sequenced material came from blood. The receptors were gathered from a man younger than 45 in good health.

The chain joins TRBV14 to TRBJ2-1, with D hard to call. The CDR3 runs 13 residues. CDR1 is SGHDN and CDR2 is FVKESK in the germline V gene. The V end lost 4 bases, the J end lost 7 bases, and 11 bases lay between the germline ends. The CDR3 here is CASSPTSQNEQFF. The CDR3 DNA follows: TGTGCCAGCAGCCCAACGTCCCAGAATGAGCAGTTCTTC.

V gene TRBV28 combines with J gene TRBJ2-3; TRBD2 matches at 9 bases. The CDR3 is 15 residues long. CDR1 and CDR2 from the germline V gene are MDHEN and SYDVKM. Trimming cost V 6 bases and J 4 bases; bases outside gene matches: 8. The CDR3 region has the DNA TGTGCCAGCAGCGGAGCGGGAGGTTACCCAGATACGCAGTATTTT. Translating gives CASSGAGGYPDTQYF.

This clonotype was detected a few times. The rearrangement links TRBV6-5 to TRBJ2-4; 9 nucleotides line up with TRBD2. The end of the DNA aligns better with TRBJ2-7, so the J call may be wrong. CDR1 and CDR2 from the germline V gene are MNHEY and SVGAGI. This CDR3 comprises 14 residues. The CDR3 nucleotides read TGTGCCAGCAGACAGTTGGCGGGAGGGTACGAGCAGTACTTC. Amino acids: CASRQLAGGYEQYF.

The chain recombines TRBV7-8 with TRBJ2-7, with no clear D. The V and J ends lost 1 base and 6 bases respectively, with 7 bases between them. Germline loops: CDR1 SGHVS, CDR2 FQNEAQ. This CDR3 spans 12 amino acids. CDR3 amino acids: CASSLVGTEQYF. The CDR3 bases are TGTGCCAGCAGCTTAGTAGGCACCGAGCAGTACTTC.

The chain combines TRBV5-1 with TRBJ2-3; tentatively, D is TRBD1 or TRBD2 (5 bases each). The CDR3 has 16 amino acids. V was cut by 0 bases and J by 2 bases, with 13 bases left in between. Germline-derived CDR1 and CDR2 are SGHRS and YFSETQ. CDR3 region: CASSLVGTDHTDTQYF. CDR3 DNA: TGCGCCAGCAGCTTGGTAGGGACGGATCACACAGATACGCAGTATTTT.

This clonotype was seen more than once but under ten times. The rearrangement joins TRBV5-5 to TRBJ1-4; D remains unclear. The CDR3 has 14 residues. Looked up from germline, CDR1 is SGHKS and CDR2 is YYEKEE (reference sequence). Trimming shortened V by 4 bases and J by 6 bases, and 13 bases separated the two germline ends. The chain's CDR3 is CASSRFGGDEKLFF. CDR3 sequence (DNA): TGTGCCAGCAGCCGTTTCGGTGGGGATGAAAAACTGTTTTTT. Using reference TRBV5-5 and TRBJ1-4 for the parts outside the CDR3, the full variable domain is DAGVTQSPTHLIKTRGQQVTLRCSPISGHKSVSWYQQVLGQGPQFIFQYYEKEERGRGNFPDRFSARQFPNYSSELNVNALLLGDSALYLCASSRFGGDEKLFFGSGTQLSVL.

The chain has TRBV7-2 and TRBJ2-1; 9 bases map to TRBD1. The CDR3 sequence is 15 residues long. With 5 bases clipped from V and 6 bases from J, the junction kept 8 bases outside the gene matches. Germline V lookup: CDR1 SGHTA, CDR2 FQGNSA. CDR3 residues: CASSARDRVPNEQFF. The CDR3 DNA is TGTGCCAGCAGCGCCCGGGACAGGGTCCCCAATGAGCAGTTCTTC.

V is TRBV18 and J is TRBJ1-2, with 8 bases that match TRBD1. V shed 3 bases, J shed 5 bases, and the junction held 2 bases outside the gene matches. The germline V gene has CDR1 KGHSH and CDR2 LQKENI. CDR3 length: 13 amino acids. The CDR3 here is CASSPTGEYGYTF. DNA of the CDR3: TGTGCCAGCTCACCGACAGGGGAGTATGGCTACACCTTC.

This clonotype has more than one count but fewer than ten. The gene calls are TRBV20-1 and TRBJ2-7; 8 bases align to TRBD2. The CDR3 is 16 amino acids. V lost 0 bases and J lost 3; bases outside the gene matches: 10. Germline-derived CDR1 and CDR2 are DFQATT and SNEGSKA (reference sequence). The CDR3 nucleotides read TGCAGTGCTAGAGATTATCTGCTAGCGGGCGTCTACGAGCAGTACTTC. Protein sequence: CSARDYLLAGVYEQYF.

A remark on this clonotype: At one end, the junction sequence differs from germline, possibly due to a read error. V is TRBV29-1 and J is TRBJ2-7, with D possibly TRBD2 on 5 matching bases. This CDR3 region has 13 residues. The germline CDR1 and CDR2 sequences are SQVTM and ANQGSEA. CDR3 bases: TGCAGCATTGAGCGGAACACCTACAATGAGCAGTACTTC. Protein: CSIERNTYNEQYF.

This clonotype was seen a handful of times. V gene TRBV29-1 combines with J gene TRBJ2-1; TRBD1 or TRBD2 may be the D gene (6 bases each). The germline gives CDR1 SQVTM, CDR2 ANQGSEA. V was cut by 4 bases and J by 9 bases, with 16 bases left in between. The CDR3 extends over 13 amino acids. Here the CDR3 DNA reads TGCAGCGTTGTATGGGGGGCACGGTTTGAGCAGTTCTTC. Residues: CSVVWGARFEQFF.

The chain couples TRBV20-1 to TRBJ2-1; TRBD2 matches at 7 bases. Trimming took 0 bases from V and 10 from J; bases not matched to a gene: 12. The CDR3 loop spans 15 amino acids. Germline V gives CDR1 DFQATT, CDR2 SNEGSKA (reference sequence). CDR3 coding DNA: TGCAGTGCTAGAGATCGGTCTAGCGGAGGGCACGAGCAGTTCTTC. This gives the protein CSARDRSSGGHEQFF.

This clonotype was picked up a small number of times. The gene calls are TRBV28 and TRBJ1-5; a possible D gene is TRBD1 (6 bases). Trimming shortened V by 8 bases and J by 4 bases, and 9 bases separated the two germline ends. The CDR3 contains 12 residues. Germline CDR1 MDHEN, CDR2 SYDVKM. CDR3 sequence reads: CASQTGNQPQHF. CDR3 nucleotides: TGTGCCAGCCAAACAGGGAATCAGCCCCAGCATTTT.

The rearrangement uses TRBV6-2 or TRBV6-3 and TRBJ2-6; no clear D. The CDR3 is made up of 20 amino acids. CDR1 and CDR2 (germline): MNHEY, SVGEGT. Between the trimmed V and J ends, which lost 2 bases and 1 base, there was a span of 21 bases. CDR3 sequence: CASSYERWGRSGSGANVLTF. The CDR3 bases are TGTGCCAGCAGTTACGAGAGATGGGGTCGTAGTGGGTCTGGGGCCAACGTCCTGACTTTC.

The rearrangement links TRBV2 to TRBJ1-5; perhaps TRBD1 as D (5 bases). V dropped 7 bases and J dropped 6 bases, with 10 bases sitting between them. This CDR3 contains 12 residues. Per the germline V gene, CDR1 is SNHLY and CDR2 is FYNNEI. The CDR3 loop reads CASNHQGQPQHF. In DNA form, the CDR3 reads TGTGCCAGCAACCACCAGGGTCAGCCCCAGCATTTT.

The chain has TRBV6-4 and TRBJ2-1, with D unclear. V was pared by 2 bases and J by 10 bases, with 12 bases between. The germline V gene encodes CDR1 MRHNA and CDR2 SNTAGT. The CDR3 spans 13 residues. The CDR3 loop reads CASSDPLTREQFF. CDR3 coding DNA: TGTGCCAGCAGTGACCCCCTAACAAGGGAGCAGTTCTTC.

This clonotype was detected once. The V and J genes are TRBV13 and TRBJ2-5; weak D call: TRBD2 (6 bases). This CDR3 comprises 14 residues. Germline CDR1 is PRHDT and CDR2 is FYEKMQ (reference sequence). V lost 5 bases and J lost 5, with 15 bases in between. In DNA form, the CDR3 reads TGTGCCAGCAGCGTAGACGCGGGAAGGGAGACCCAGTACTTC. Translation gives CASSVDAGRETQYF. The variable domain in full, completed from reference TRBV13 and TRBJ2-5, reads AAGVIQSPRHLIKEKRETATLKCYPIPRHDTVYWYQQGPGQDPQFLISFYEKMQSDKGSIPDRFSAQQFSDYHSELNMSSLELGDSALYFCASSVDAGRETQYFGPGTRLLVL.

In DNA, the CDR3 is TGCAGTGCTAGCGGAGAAACCTACGAGCAGTACTTC. Protein sequence: CSASGETYEQYF. The chain employs TRBV20-1 and TRBJ2-7; D is undetermined. Germline V gives CDR1 DFQATT, CDR2 SNEGSKA (reference sequence). V shed 3 bases and J shed 2 bases, with 8 bases lying between them. The CDR3 totals 12 residues.

In this sample, this clonotype turned up a few times. V usage is TRBV28 and J usage is TRBJ2-1; 9 nucleotides match TRBD1. The CDR3 runs to 17 residues. Trimming at V came to 11 bases and at J to 1 base, leaving 15 bases not matched to a gene. Germline V gene sequence: CDR1 MDHEN, CDR2 SYDVKM. In nucleotides, the CDR3 is TGTGCCTCTCTGACAGGGGGGGCAAGAATGTCCTACAATGAGCAGTTCTTC. Its protein product is CASLTGGARMSYNEQFF.

In its sample, this clonotype was seen a few times. V gene TRBV28 combines with J gene TRBJ2-3, with D tentatively TRBD2 (6 bases). CDR3 size: 15 residues. V was pared by 9 bases and J by 3 bases, with 19 bases between. Germline loops: CDR1 MDHEN, CDR2 SYDVKM. For the CDR3, the DNA is TGTGCCAGTTGCGGGGCTAGTGTCTTGACAGATACGCAGTATTTT. This gives the protein CASCGASVLTDTQYF.

The chain combines TRBV6-5 with TRBJ1-5; 9 nucleotides match TRBD1. The V gene end was trimmed by 4 bases and the J gene end by 3 bases; junction bases not matched to a gene: 7. The germline V gene encodes CDR1 MNHEY and CDR2 SVGAGI. The CDR3 contains 16 residues. CDR3 sequence reads: CASSSGTGYLNQPQHF. The CDR3 DNA is TGTGCCAGCAGTTCCGGGACAGGGTACCTCAATCAGCCCCAGCATTTT.

This chain links TRBV20-1 with TRBJ2-7; 7 bases match TRBD1. The ends lost 3 bases at V and 3 bases at J; junction bases unmatched: 8. CDR3 length: 14 amino acids. The germline V gene encodes CDR1 DFQATT and CDR2 SNEGSKA (reference sequence). The CDR3, as DNA: TGCAGTGCTAGCTGGACAGGAGATAACTACGAGCAGTACTTC. Protein product: CSASWTGDNYEQYF.

V gene TRBV24-1 combines with J gene TRBJ2-7; the D gene is possibly TRBD1 (6 bases). The V and J ends lost 6 bases and 5 bases respectively, with 10 bases between them. CDR1 and CDR2 from the germline V gene are KGHDR and SFDVKD. The CDR3 sequence is 12 residues long. The CDR3 protein is CATSPEGDEQYF. The CDR3 DNA sequence: TGTGCCACCAGTCCAGAGGGGGACGAGCAGTACTTC.

V and J are TRBV20-1 and TRBJ1-1; D gene uncertain. Trimming shortened V by 3 bases and J by 1 base, and 12 bases separated the two germline ends. Germline values: CDR1 DFQATT, CDR2 SNEGSKA (reference sequence). The CDR3 covers 14 residues. CDR3 sequence: CSASIGWGNTEAFF. The CDR3 DNA reads TGCAGTGCTAGCATCGGGTGGGGGAACACTGAAGCTTTCTTT.